The 7 T cell receptor beta chains below all came from one sample that was sequenced in a study of OX40 agonist ivuxolimab in advanced cancers. Assay used: immunoSEQ multiplex PCR; TCRdb lists only in-frame clones, some missing. The table shows some 50,000 clones, with 80% to 90% occurring only once. Material: CD4+ or CD8+ T cells sorted from blood, obtained in a trial of the OX40 agonist ivuxolimab. The origin of the receptors is an adult with an advanced solid tumor such as melanoma, head and neck, liver or kidney cancer.

The chain employs TRBV7-2 and TRBJ2-3; no clear D. Trimming took off 5 bases at V and 0 bases at J, with 12 bases between the two ends. CDR1 and CDR2 (germline): SGHTA, FQGNSA. This CDR3 has 15 residues. The CDR3 DNA reads TGTGCCAGCAGCCCCTCCCTACAGAGCACAGATACGCAGTATTTT. Encoded protein: CASSPSLQSTDTQYF.

This rearrangement joins TRBV4-1 to TRBJ2-4, with D unclear. CDR3 length: 16 residues. Germline CDR1 reads MGHRA; CDR2 reads YSYEKL. The V end was cut by 0 bases, the J end by 0 bases, with 9 bases between. In DNA, the CDR3 is TGCGCCAGCAGCCAAGATCAGAGCCCAGCCAAAAACATTCAGTACTTC. It specifies CASSQDQSPAKNIQYF.

The genes are TRBV10-3 and TRBJ2-3, with a possible D match to TRBD1 (5 bases). Germline V gives CDR1 ENHRY, CDR2 SYGVKD. V lost 3 bases, J lost 7 bases, and 14 bases lay in between. The CDR3 is made up of 14 amino acids. In DNA, the CDR3 is TGTGCCATCAGTGAAACAGGATCAGTAAATACGCAGTATTTT. Protein sequence: CAISETGSVNTQYF.

V is TRBV6-6 and J is TRBJ1-1; 7 nucleotides align to TRBD1. The ends lost 6 bases at V and 0 bases at J; junction bases unmatched: 7. The CDR3 has 15 residues. CDR1 is MNHNY and CDR2 is SVGAGI in the germline V gene (reference sequence). CDR3 sequence: CASSLDRALNTEAFF. Here the CDR3 DNA reads TGTGCCAGCAGCTTAGACAGGGCCCTGAACACTGAAGCTTTCTTT.

J is TRBJ2-5 and V is TRBV5-6; 8 bases map to TRBD2. Germline values: CDR1 SGHDT, CDR2 YYEEEE. The junction had 10 bases not matched to a gene; V was cut back by 4 bases and J by 5 bases. The CDR3 is made up of 15 amino acids. The CDR3 here is CASSRPRLAWETQYF. In nucleotides, the CDR3 is TGTGCCAGCAGCCGACCTCGACTAGCGTGGGAGACCCAGTACTTC.

The chain couples TRBV6-5 to TRBJ2-1, with no clear D. CDR1 is MNHEY and CDR2 is SVGAGI in the germline V gene. The germline V and J ends were trimmed by 0 bases and 10 bases, with 16 bases remaining between them. The CDR3 spans 15 residues. The CDR3 nucleotides are TGTGCCAGCAGTTACTCGTCTAGACGGAAAGGAGAGCAGTTCTTC. This codes for CASSYSSRRKGEQFF.

For this clone: The same CDR3 also results from other DNA sequences found in this sample. J is TRBJ2-7 and V is TRBV7-9, with no clear D. Trimming removed 6 bases from V and 3 bases from J, with 9 bases in between. Germline CDR1 and CDR2: SEHNR and FQNEAQ (reference sequence). The CDR3 runs to 12 residues. The CDR3 nucleotides are TGTGCCAGCAGATCCACAAGCTACGAGCAGTACTTC. This sequence encodes CASRSTSYEQYF.